These T cell receptor beta chains were read from a single sample in a study of shared clonotypes between healthy human individuals. The protocol was immunoSEQ multiplex PCR, while the TCRdb copy is restricted to in-frame clones and leaves out a portion. The sample yields 2 million to 2.5 million clones, approximately 94% seen once. The sample comprised naive CD8+ T cells sorted from blood. These receptors were collected from a man between 18 and 35 years old in good health. The CDR3 runs from the conserved cysteine through the conserved F or W.

v_gene: TRBV11-2; CDR3aa: CASSLSNEQFF
v_gene: TRBV10-2; CDR3aa: CASRDLAGGDNEQFF
v_gene: TRBV6-1; CDR3aa: CASSDGTPSSYEQYF
v_gene: TRBV10-3; CDR3aa: CAISEGQTPYGYTF
v_gene: TRBV9; CDR3aa: CASSPAGNTIYF
v_gene: TRBV11-2; CDR3aa: CASRPLSSYNEQFF
v_gene: TRBV27; CDR3aa: CASKLSGSGSYEQYF
v_gene: TRBV7-9; CDR3aa: CASSLWTGNSYEQYF
v_gene: TRBV5-1; CDR3aa: CASSSGQGYETQYF
v_gene: TRBV10-1; CDR3aa: CASSDLRLDSGDTQYF
v_gene: TRBV4-2; CDR3aa: CASSQVRGANTEAFF
v_gene: TRBV13; CDR3aa: CATASGAYNEQFF
v_gene: TRBV9; CDR3aa: CASSVGSHLQETQYF
v_gene: TRBV27; CDR3aa: CASSLSRVLDIQYF
v_gene: TRBV29-1; CDR3aa: CSVGAGGVDEQFF
v_gene: TRBV7-9; CDR3aa: CASSAGQGLYEQYF
v_gene: TRBV5-6; CDR3aa: CASSLEFGNTIYF
v_gene: TRBV30; CDR3aa: CAWTGTASSTDTQYF
v_gene: TRBV6-5; CDR3aa: CASSSRDDQETQYF
v_gene: TRBV27; CDR3aa: CASSSGTATEAFF
v_gene: TRBV7-6; CDR3aa: CASSLGDFRTGELFF
v_gene: TRBV29-1; CDR3aa: CSVTGPGTEAFF
v_gene: TRBV9; CDR3aa: CASSVGEDSRADTQYF